This record looks at one T cell receptor beta chain sequence and its context. The antigen remains unidentified. The data belong to a study of identifying expanded T cells in peripheral blood. The assay was immunoSEQ multiplex PCR, and TCRdb's table has in-frame clones only and misses some. The table records roughly 78,000 clones, approximately 87% of them present only once. Regarding the study as a whole: Differentially abundant clones: roughly 1.3 between replicates, 15 to 17 at around 15 days, 19 to 20 at four. Clone count variance between approximately two-week samples rose with total template count.

Specimen: blood. This clonotype was obtained from a person aged 18-70 years in good health.

DNA for the CDR3: TGTGCCAGCAGCTCCCCCATAGGGGATACGCAGTATTTT. Encoded protein: CASSSPIGDTQYF. This chain links TRBV7-2 with TRBJ2-3; D remains unclear. V was clipped by 4 bases and J by 6 bases, with 11 bases between them. Germline assignment: CDR1 SGHTA and CDR2 FQGNSA. The CDR3 loop spans 13 amino acids.